This TCR beta chain was recorded in a study of blood T cells in healthy people across ages. With a J-beta primer mix and a sample-barcoded 5' primer, a second PCR ran about 7 to 12 cycles. TCRdb analysed the 5' RACE reads with MiXCR anew, one entry per CDR3 protein. The sample records roughly 800,000 distinct CDR3 sequences, roughly 60% being singletons. Sequences were obtained from blood. The sequence came from a young man in good health.

The CDR3 loop is CAWNLGTYSYEQYF. CDR3 in DNA: TGTGCCTGGAACTTGGGGACGTACTCCTACGAGCAGTACTTC. The chain joins TRBV30 to TRBJ2-7, with D perhaps assigned TRBD1 or TRBD2 (5 bases each). The germline gives CDR1 GTSNPN, CDR2 SVGIG (reference sequence). This CDR3 has 14 residues. V dropped 4 bases and J dropped 0 bases, with 13 bases sitting between them.